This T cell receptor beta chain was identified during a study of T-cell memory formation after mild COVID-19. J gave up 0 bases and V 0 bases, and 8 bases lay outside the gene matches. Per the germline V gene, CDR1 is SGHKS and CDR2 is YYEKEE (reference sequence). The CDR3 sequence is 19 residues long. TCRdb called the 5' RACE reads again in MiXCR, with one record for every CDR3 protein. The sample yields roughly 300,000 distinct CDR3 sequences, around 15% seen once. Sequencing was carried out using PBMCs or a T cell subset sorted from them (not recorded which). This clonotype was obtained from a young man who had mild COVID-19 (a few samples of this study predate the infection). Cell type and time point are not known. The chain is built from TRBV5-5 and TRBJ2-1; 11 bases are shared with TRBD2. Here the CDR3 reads CASSLVSLAGGFSYNEQFF. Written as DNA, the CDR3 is TGTGCCAGCAGCTTGGTTTCGCTAGCGGGGGGATTCTCCTACAATGAGCAGTTCTTC.